The clone carrying this T cell receptor beta chain was seen a few times. V dropped 0 bases and J dropped 7 bases, with 13 bases sitting between them. The CDR3 has 14 residues. CDR1 is SEHNR and CDR2 is FQNEAQ in the germline V gene (reference sequence). The sample belongs to a study of blood T cell repertoires in COVID-19. In the study overall: Sources were T cells, B-cell-depleted T cells, or PBMCs; the material itself was cDNA or gDNA.

Profiling relied on immunoSEQ multiplex PCR, and the TCRdb table lists in-frame clones only, not all of them. The repertoire consists of under 45,000 clones, with approximately 86% occurring once and the leading ten covering under 5.5%. Sample: peripheral blood. The TCR sequence derives from a man aged 40-49 years with active COVID-19. The chain uses TRBV7-9 and TRBJ2-7; D perhaps matches TRBD2 (5 bases). CDR3 residues: CASSLARAAGEQYF. CDR3 in DNA: TGTGCCAGCAGCTTAGCGCGGGCAGCCGGGGAGCAGTACTTC.